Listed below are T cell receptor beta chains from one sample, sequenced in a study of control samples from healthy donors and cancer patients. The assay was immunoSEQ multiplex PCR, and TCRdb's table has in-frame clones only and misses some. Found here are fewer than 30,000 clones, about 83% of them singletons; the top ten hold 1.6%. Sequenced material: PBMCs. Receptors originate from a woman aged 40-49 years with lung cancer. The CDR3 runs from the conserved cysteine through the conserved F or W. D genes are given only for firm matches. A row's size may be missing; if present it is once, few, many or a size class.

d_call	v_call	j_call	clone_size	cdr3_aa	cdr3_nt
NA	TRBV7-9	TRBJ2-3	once	CASSLAFGKGRYTDTQYF	TGTGCCAGCAGCTTAGCGTTTGGTAAGGGCCGGTACACAGATACGCAGTATTTT
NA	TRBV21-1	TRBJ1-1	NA	CASSKGGAPSGLAFF	TGTGCCAGCAGCAAAGGGGGAGCCCCTTCAGGTTTGGCTTTCTTT
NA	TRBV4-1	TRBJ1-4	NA	CASSQDQGAGEKLFF	TGCGCCAGCAGCCAAGATCAGGGAGCGGGTGAAAAACTGTTTTTT
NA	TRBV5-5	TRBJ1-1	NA	CASSLAPRDDTEAFF	TGTGCCAGCAGCTTGGCCCCCCGGGACGACACTGAAGCTTTCTTT
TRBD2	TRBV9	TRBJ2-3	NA	CASSPGLAGKTDTQYF	TGTGCCAGCAGCCCGGGACTAGCGGGGAAGACAGATACGCAGTATTTT
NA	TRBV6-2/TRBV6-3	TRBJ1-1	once	CASSTNDWRTEAFF	TGTGCCAGCAGCACCAACGATTGGCGGACTGAAGCTTTCTTT
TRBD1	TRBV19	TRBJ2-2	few	CASGQVGELFF	TGTGCCAGTGGACAGGTCGGGGAGCTGTTTTTT
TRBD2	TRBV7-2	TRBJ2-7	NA	CASRPGLAGGPYEQYF	TGTGCCAGCAGACCGGGACTAGCGGGGGGTCCCTACGAGCAGTACTTC
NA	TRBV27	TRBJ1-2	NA	CASPLRGEDGYTF	TGTGCCAGTCCCCTCCGGGGGGAAGATGGCTACACCTTC
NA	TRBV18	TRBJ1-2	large	CASSTGEEGYTF	TGTGCCAGCTCAACGGGGGAGGAGGGCTACACCTTC
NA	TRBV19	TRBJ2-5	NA	CASSIGAVFYQETQYF	TGTGCCAGTAGTATAGGTGCGGTCTTTTACCAAGAGACCCAGTACTTC
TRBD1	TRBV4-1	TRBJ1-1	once	CASSPSGGSAMNTEAFF	TGCGCCAGCAGCCCATCAGGGGGATCGGCGATGAACACTGAAGCTTTCTTT
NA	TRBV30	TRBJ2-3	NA	CAWGSLTDTQYF	TGTGCCTGGGGCTCTCTCACAGATACGCAGTATTTT
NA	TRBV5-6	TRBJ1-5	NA	CASSFWIRRGNQPQHF	TGTGCCAGCAGCTTTTGGATCAGGAGGGGCAATCAGCCCCAGCATTTT
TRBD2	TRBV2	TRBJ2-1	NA	CASRERGAYNEQFF	TGTGCCAGCCGAGAGCGGGGGGCCTACAATGAGCAGTTCTTC
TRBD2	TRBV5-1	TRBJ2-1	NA	CASSEGLAGAGGNEQFF	TGCGCCAGCAGCGAGGGACTAGCGGGGGCCGGTGGGAATGAGCAGTTCTTC
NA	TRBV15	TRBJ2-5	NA	CATSRDKANRAETQYF	TGTGCCACCAGCAGAGATAAGGCAAACAGGGCCGAGACCCAGTACTTC
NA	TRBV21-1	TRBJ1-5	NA	CASSKRGGKQPQHF	TGTGCCAGCAGCAAGCGAGGGGGGAAACAGCCCCAGCATTTT
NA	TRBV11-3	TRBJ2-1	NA	CASSLDSPRNEQFF	TGTGCCAGTAGCTTAGATTCCCCGAGAAATGAGCAGTTCTTC
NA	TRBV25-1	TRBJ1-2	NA	CASSGRFYGYTF	TGTGCCAGCAGCGGGCGGTTCTATGGCTACACCTTC
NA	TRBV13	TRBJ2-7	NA	CASSPGTSPPYEQYF	TGTGCCAGCAGCCCAGGGACCTCCCCACCATACGAGCAGTACTTC
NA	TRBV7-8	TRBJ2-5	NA	CASSPLETQYF	TGTGCCAGCAGCCCCCTGGAGACCCAGTACTTC
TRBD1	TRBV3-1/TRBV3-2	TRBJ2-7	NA	CASSQGGQGREQYF	TGTGCCAGCAGCCAGGGGGGACAGGGACGGGAGCAGTACTTC
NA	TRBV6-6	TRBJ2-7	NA	CASRTGRDNSYEQYF	TGTGCCAGCAGGACGGGCCGGGACAACTCCTACGAGCAGTACTTC
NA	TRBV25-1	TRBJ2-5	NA	CASSGGRGDRQETQYF	TGTGCCAGCAGTGGAGGCAGGGGCGACCGCCAAGAGACCCAGTACTTC
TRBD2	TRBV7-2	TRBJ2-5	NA	CASSLESAGGRETQYF	TGTGCCAGCAGCTTAGAGTCAGCGGGGGGTAGAGAGACCCAGTACTTC
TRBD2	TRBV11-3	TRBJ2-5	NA	CASSRGLAGALGGETQYF	TGTGCCAGCAGCCGGGGACTAGCGGGGGCCTTGGGGGGAGAGACCCAGTACTTC
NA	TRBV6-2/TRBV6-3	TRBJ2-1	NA	CASSYKTGEQFF	TGTGCCAGCAGTTACAAGACGGGTGAGCAGTTCTTC
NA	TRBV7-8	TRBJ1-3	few	CASSLGGSGNTIYF	TGTGCCAGCAGCTTAGGGGGGTCTGGAAACACCATATATTTT
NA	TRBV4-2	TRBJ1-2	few	CASSLGEDGYTF	TGTGCCAGCAGCCTGGGGGAGGACGGCTACACCTTC
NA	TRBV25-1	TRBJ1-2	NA	CASSESRGDVSYGYTF	TGTGCCAGCAGTGAATCGCGGGGGGATGTTTCATATGGCTACACCTTC
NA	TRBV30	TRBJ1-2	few	CAASRQSGGYTF	TGTGCCGCCAGCCGCCAGAGCGGTGGCTACACCTTC
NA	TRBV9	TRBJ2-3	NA	CASSVAGQGSTDTQYF	TGTGCCAGCAGCGTAGCTGGGCAGGGCAGCACAGATACGCAGTATTTT
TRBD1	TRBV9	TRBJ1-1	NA	CASSPGQGRPEAFF	TGTGCCAGCAGCCCAGGACAGGGGCGGCCTGAAGCTTTCTTT
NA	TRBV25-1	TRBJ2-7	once	CASSGTVNEQYF	TGTGCCAGCAGTGGGACGGTCAACGAGCAGTACTTC
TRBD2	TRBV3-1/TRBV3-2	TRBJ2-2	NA	CASSQELAVTGELFF	TGTGCCAGCAGCCAAGAGCTAGCGGTCACCGGGGAGCTGTTTTTT
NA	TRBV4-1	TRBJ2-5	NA	CASSYVDSAWETQYF	TGCGCCAGCAGCTACGTGGACTCCGCGTGGGAGACCCAGTACTTC
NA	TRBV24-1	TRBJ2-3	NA	CATSETWGDTQYF	TGTGCCACCAGTGAGACCTGGGGGGATACGCAGTATTTT
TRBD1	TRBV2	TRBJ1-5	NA	CASRGRGPQAPQHF	TGTGCCAGCAGGGGCAGGGGGCCCCAGGCGCCCCAGCATTTT
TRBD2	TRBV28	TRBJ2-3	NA	CASSASGGAIDTQYF	TGTGCCAGCAGCGCTAGCGGGGGGGCCATCGATACGCAGTATTTT
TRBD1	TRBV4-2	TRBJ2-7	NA	CASSQDLADRRYEQYF	TGTGCCAGCAGCCAAGATCTCGCGGACAGGCGATACGAGCAGTACTTC
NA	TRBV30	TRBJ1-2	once	CAWSVLRGEYGYTF	TGTGCCTGGAGTGTGCTAAGGGGGGAATATGGCTACACCTTC
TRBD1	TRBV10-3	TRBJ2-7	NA	CAISESMPVMDRLYEQYF	TGTGCCATCAGTGAGTCAATGCCCGTGATGGACAGGCTTTACGAGCAGTACTTC
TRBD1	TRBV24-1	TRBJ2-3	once	CATSDLRQGDSDTQYF	TGTGCCACCAGTGATTTGAGACAGGGGGACTCAGATACGCAGTATTTT
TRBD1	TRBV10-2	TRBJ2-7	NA	CASSAGTGVEYEQYF	TGCGCCAGCAGCGCCGGGACAGGCGTTGAGTACGAGCAGTACTTC
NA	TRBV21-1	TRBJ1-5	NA	CASSNYQFRKRNQPQHF	TGTGCCAGCAGCAATTATCAGTTCCGGAAACGCAATCAGCCCCAGCATTTT
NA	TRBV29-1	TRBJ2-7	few	CSVGVSYEQYF	TGCAGCGTTGGGGTTTCCTACGAGCAGTACTTC
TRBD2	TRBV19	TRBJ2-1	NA	CASSDPGTSGYNEQFF	TGTGCCAGTAGTGATCCCGGGACTAGCGGATACAATGAGCAGTTCTTC
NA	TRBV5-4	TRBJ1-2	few	CASSNKGGSPGGYTF	TGTGCCAGCAGCAATAAGGGCGGCTCTCCGGGGGGCTACACCTTC
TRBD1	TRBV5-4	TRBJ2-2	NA	CASSLVSTGSTSGELFF	TGTGCCAGCAGCTTGGTTTCGACAGGGTCGACATCCGGGGAGCTGTTTTTT
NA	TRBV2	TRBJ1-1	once	CASSAFDSEAFF	TGTGCCAGCAGTGCGTTCGACTCTGAAGCTTTCTTT
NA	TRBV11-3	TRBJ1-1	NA	CASSLEGGAPGTEAFF	TGTGCCAGCAGCTTAGAAGGGGGGGCGCCGGGAACTGAAGCTTTCTTT